The clone carrying this T cell receptor (beta chain) was observed a few times. J gave up 5 bases and V 4 bases, and 8 bases lay outside the gene matches. This CDR3 contains 15 residues. Germline V gene lookup returns CDR1 SGHRS and CDR2 YFSETQ. These data are taken from a study of blood T cell repertoires in COVID-19. Study-wide context: Samples representing acute and convalescent COVID-19 were sourced from the United States, Italy and Spain.

Authors' data handling: For nucleated cells, counts were estimated from reference gene primer amplification. Profiled with immunoSEQ multiplex PCR; TCRdb holds only in-frame clones, not every one. That table is the source of V, J and clone size, and D and trimming were worked out from the DNA. The sample gives 280,000 or so clones, roughly 90% of which show up once; 2.9% is in the top ten. Participant ages covered about 18 to 90 years across 20 to 30 US areas. Donors were grouped by their self-reported clinical history. The chain employs TRBV5-1 and TRBJ2-7; 11 nucleotides align to TRBD1. The sequenced sample was PBMCs or T cells enriched from blood (not recorded which). The clonotype was recovered from a woman aged 50 to 60 who had been exposed to COVID-19. The CDR3 nucleotides read TGCGCCAGCAGCCCAGGACAGGGGGCGTTTAACGAGCAGTACTTC. Its translation is CASSPGQGAFNEQYF.